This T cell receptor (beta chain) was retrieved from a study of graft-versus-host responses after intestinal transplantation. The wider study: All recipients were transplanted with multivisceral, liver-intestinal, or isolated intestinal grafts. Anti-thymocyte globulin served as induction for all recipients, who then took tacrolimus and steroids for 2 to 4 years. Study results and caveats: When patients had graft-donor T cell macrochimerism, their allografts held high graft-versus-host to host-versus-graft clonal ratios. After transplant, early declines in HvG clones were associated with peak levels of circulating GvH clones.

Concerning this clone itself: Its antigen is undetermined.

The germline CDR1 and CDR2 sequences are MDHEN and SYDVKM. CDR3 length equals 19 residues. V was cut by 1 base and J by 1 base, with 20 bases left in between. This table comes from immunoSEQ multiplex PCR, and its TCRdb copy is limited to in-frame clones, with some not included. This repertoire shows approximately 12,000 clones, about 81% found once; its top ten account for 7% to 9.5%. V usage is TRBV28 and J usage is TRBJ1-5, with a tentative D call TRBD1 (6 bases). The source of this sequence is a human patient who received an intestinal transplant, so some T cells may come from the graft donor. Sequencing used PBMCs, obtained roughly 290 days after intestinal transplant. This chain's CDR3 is CASSLYFSAGDWSNQPQHF. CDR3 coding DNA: TGTGCCAGCAGTTTATATTTTTCGGCAGGGGATTGGAGCAATCAGCCCCAGCATTTT. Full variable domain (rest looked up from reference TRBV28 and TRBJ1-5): DVKVTQSSRYLVKRTGEKVFLECVQDMDHENMFWYRQDPGLGLRLIYFSYDVKMKEKGDIPEGYSVSREKKERFSLILESASTNQTSMYLCASSLYFSAGDWSNQPQHFGDGTRLSIL.